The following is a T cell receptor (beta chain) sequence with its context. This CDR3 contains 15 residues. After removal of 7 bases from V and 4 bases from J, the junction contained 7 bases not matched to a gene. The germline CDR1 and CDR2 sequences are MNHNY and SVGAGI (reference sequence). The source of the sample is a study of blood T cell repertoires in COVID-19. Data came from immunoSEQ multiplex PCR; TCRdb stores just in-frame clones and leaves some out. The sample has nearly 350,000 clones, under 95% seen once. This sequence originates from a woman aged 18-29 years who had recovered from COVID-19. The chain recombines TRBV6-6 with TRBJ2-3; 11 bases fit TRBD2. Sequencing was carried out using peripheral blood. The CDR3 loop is CASISPGLAADTQYF. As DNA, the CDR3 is TGTGCCAGCATTTCACCGGGACTAGCGGCAGATACGCAGTATTTT.